The clone carrying this T cell receptor beta chain occurred once. The antigen is undetermined. V lost 0 bases and J lost 10, with 9 bases in between. Germline CDR1 DFQATT, CDR2 SNEGSKA (reference sequence). This CDR3 has 11 residues. Time point specified: persistent/refractory GD, antithyroid drugs over 5 years with positive TRAb. Generation of the TCR library employed RNA extracted from PBMCs. To make TCR beta libraries, researchers used iRepertoire HTBI primers and Arm-PCR of CDR3 regions. MiXCR, run by TCRdb on the multiplex PCR reads, gives a single entry per CDR3 protein. The data show 350,000 to 450,000 distinct CDR3 sequences, with around 23% seen just once and approximately 30% held by the top ten. This sample stems from a study of regulatory T cells in long-lasting Graves disease. Study at large: Those with persistent Graves' disease had received antithyroid drugs for over 5 years with positive TSH receptor antibodies.

Whole-study findings and limits: Study of thyroid tissue was not done, with only peripheral blood studied.

This material consisted of peripheral blood mononuclear cells (PBMCs), taken when the disease was refractory, from a patient treated with antithyroid drugs. The receptor's source is a woman in her forties with Graves disease. The rearrangement links TRBV20-1 to TRBJ1-2, with unresolved D. As DNA, the CDR3 is TGCAGTGCTAGAGATCAGGTACTCTACACCTTC. It encodes CSARDQVLYTF.